Each of the 32 T cell receptor beta chains below was sequenced from the same sample in a study of T-cell memory formation after mild COVID-19. TCRdb called the 5' RACE reads again in MiXCR, with one record for every CDR3 protein. The table records around 250,000 distinct CDR3 sequences, around 16% of them present only once. Specimen: PBMCs or a T cell subset sorted from them (not recorded which). The source of these receptors is a young man who had mild COVID-19 (a few samples of this study predate the infection). Cell type and time point are not known.

The table lists this clonotype with a few counts. The chain recombines TRBV6-6 with TRBJ2-1; D remains ambiguous. Germline V gene sequence: CDR1 MNHNY, CDR2 SVGAGI (reference sequence). CDR3 size: 17 residues. Deletions cut 4 bases from V and 7 bases from J, with 23 bases between. The CDR3 loop reads CASSSQNGLSALNEQFF. In DNA form, the CDR3 reads TGTGCCAGCAGTTCGCAAAACGGGCTCTCTGCTTTAAATGAGCAGTTCTTC.

This clonotype was observed a handful of times. This chain links TRBV20-1 with TRBJ2-2; maybe TRBD1 (5 bases). The germline V and J ends were trimmed by 6 bases and 5 bases, with 19 bases remaining between them. The CDR3 spans 15 residues. Germline CDR1 is DFQATT and CDR2 is SNEGSKA (reference sequence). CDR3 DNA: TGCAGTGCCCCCTCGCCCAGGGAAGGAACCGGGGAGCTGTTTTTT. Residues: CSAPSPREGTGELFF.

The V call is TRBV19, the J call TRBJ1-2; a weak D match, TRBD1 (5 bases). This CDR3 has 14 amino acids. The germline CDR1 and CDR2 sequences are LNHDA and SQIVND (reference sequence). V was pared by 4 bases and J by 4 bases, with 13 bases between. CDR3 DNA: TGTGCCAGTAGTAGGCGAAGACAGCTCTATGGCTACACCTTC. Its translation: CASSRRRQLYGYTF.

The CDR3 DNA reads TGCGCCAGCAGCCAAGGTTTAGCGGGGGGGTATGAGCAGTTCTTC. Its translation is CASSQGLAGGYEQFF. This chain links TRBV4-1 with TRBJ2-1; 11 nucleotides agree with TRBD2. Per germline, CDR1 MGHRA and CDR2 YSYEKL. CDR3 length equals 15 residues. With 1 base clipped from V and 8 bases from J, the junction kept 4 bases outside the gene matches.

This clonotype was counted only a few times. This chain links TRBV20-1 with TRBJ2-5, with 9 nucleotides matching TRBD2. The CDR3 is 17 residues long. With V trimmed by 2 bases and J by 1 base, 11 bases remained unmatched. Per the germline V gene, CDR1 is DFQATT and CDR2 is SNEGSKA (reference sequence). Here the CDR3 DNA reads TGCAGTGCTAGACCGTCATGGATAGCGGGGGTCCAAGAGACCCAGTACTTC. This codes for CSARPSWIAGVQETQYF.

This chain connects TRBV4-2 to TRBJ1-3; no reliable D call. V lost 5 bases, J lost 0 bases, and 8 bases lay in between. This CDR3 spans 14 amino acids. Germline V gene data show CDR1 as LGHNA and CDR2 as YNFKEQ. The CDR3 DNA reads as TGTGCCAGCAGCTACCCTAACTCTGGAAACACCATATATTTT. Encoded protein: CASSYPNSGNTIYF.

The chain carries TRBV18 and TRBJ2-1; perhaps TRBD1 as D (6 bases). This CDR3 has 17 amino acids. CDR1 is KGHSH, CDR2 LQKENI, per germline. V lost 5 bases and J 7 bases, leaving 24 bases between the germline ends. The CDR3: CASSTVTGRGFGNEQFF. The CDR3, as DNA: TGTGCCAGCTCAACCGTCACAGGGCGAGGGTTCGGAAATGAGCAGTTCTTC.

This clonotype was counted ten times or more. The chain links TRBV4-1 to TRBJ2-4; 12 bases map to TRBD2. The length of the CDR3 is 15 residues. The V and J ends lost 1 base and 9 bases, in that order; junction bases with no gene match: 4. CDR1 and CDR2 (germline): MGHRA, YSYEKL. CDR3 sequence reads: CASSQGTSGVGIQYF. The CDR3 nucleotides are TGCGCCAGCAGCCAAGGGACTAGCGGGGTGGGCATTCAGTACTTC.

At least ten counts were recorded for this clonotype. The chain uses TRBV4-3 and TRBJ2-2; TRBD1 matches 7 bases. V dropped 3 bases and J dropped 9; count of bases not matched to a gene: 4. The CDR3 is 13 amino acids. Per germline, CDR1 LGHNA and CDR2 YSLEER. For the CDR3, the DNA is TGCGCCAGCAGCCAGACAGGGTTCAGGGAGCTGTTTTTT. It yields the protein CASSQTGFRELFF.

The rearrangement joins TRBV4-2 to TRBJ2-5, with no clear D. Between the trimmed V and J ends, which lost 0 bases and 5 bases, there was a span of 7 bases. In germline, CDR1 is LGHNA, CDR2 YNFKEQ. The CDR3 is made up of 13 amino acids. The CDR3 region is CASSQERWETQYF. In DNA, the CDR3 is TGTGCCAGCAGCCAAGAGAGGTGGGAGACCCAGTACTTC.

This clonotype was seen repeatedly, ten times or more. V and J are TRBV10-3 and TRBJ2-5; 7 nucleotides agree with TRBD2. There are 18 residues in the CDR3. Germline lookup yields CDR1 ENHRY and CDR2 SYGVKD. V lost 3 bases and J lost 5; bases outside the gene matches: 18. The CDR3 nucleotides read TGTGCCATCAGTGACGACAGAATCCGGACTAGTTTTCTGGAGACCCAGTACTTC. Translating it yields CAISDDRIRTSFLETQYF.

V gene TRBV27 combines with J gene TRBJ1-4, with TRBD1 matching over 11 bases. The CDR3 runs to 16 residues. J was trimmed by 6 bases and V by 3 bases; bases with no gene match: 6. Looked up from germline, CDR1 is MNHEY and CDR2 is SMNVEV (reference sequence). The CDR3 DNA follows: TGTGCCAGCAGTTTCATCACGGGACAGGGGGATGAAAAACTGTTTTTT. Translation gives CASSFITGQGDEKLFF.

V gene TRBV6-2 or TRBV6-3 combines with J gene TRBJ2-3; TRBD1 might be the D (6 bases). Trimming took 4 bases from V and 3 from J, leaving 14 bases between them. The CDR3 extends over 15 amino acids. Germline lookup yields CDR1 MNHEY and CDR2 SVGEGT. CDR3 amino acids: CASSWRQGRTDTQYF. CDR3 DNA sequence: TGTGCCAGCAGTTGGAGGCAGGGGCGGACAGATACGCAGTATTTT.

The chain combines TRBV30 with TRBJ2-7; the D call may be TRBD1 or TRBD2 (6 bases each). Germline V gene lookup returns CDR1 GTSNPN and CDR2 SVGIG (reference sequence). Trimming cost V 0 bases and J 3 bases, with 9 bases left between them. This CDR3 comprises 13 residues. The chain's CDR3 is CAWSVQGLYEQYF. Here the CDR3 DNA reads TGTGCCTGGAGTGTACAGGGACTCTACGAGCAGTACTTC.

This clonotype was counted only a few times. The rearrangement joins TRBV6-2 or TRBV6-3 to TRBJ2-3; the match to TRBD2 covers 7 bases. This CDR3 comprises 17 residues. Germline V gene sequence: CDR1 MNHEY, CDR2 SVGEGT. V shed 7 bases, J shed 0 bases, and the junction held 13 bases outside the gene matches. CDR3 sequence reads: CASTTFSGDRSTDTQYF. CDR3 DNA sequence: TGTGCCAGCACAACATTCAGCGGGGACCGTAGCACAGATACGCAGTATTTT.

There are a few counts of this clonotype. This chain links TRBV10-3 with TRBJ2-2; D is unresolved. This CDR3 comprises 15 residues. Per germline, CDR1 ENHRY and CDR2 SYGVKD. Trimming shortened V by 7 bases and J by 5 bases, and 17 bases separated the two germline ends. This chain's CDR3 is CAINEGRQETGELFF. Here the CDR3 DNA reads TGTGCCATCAACGAAGGCCGCCAAGAGACCGGGGAGCTGTTTTTT.

This clonotype came up a few times. The chain joins TRBV29-1 to TRBJ2-5, with D perhaps matching TRBD1 or TRBD2 (5 bases each). The V end was cut by 4 bases, the J end by 1 base, with 13 bases between. The V gene's germline CDR1 is SQVTM and CDR2 ANQGSEA. This CDR3 comprises 14 residues. The CDR3 spells CSVGLGTAQETQYF. As DNA, the CDR3 is TGCAGCGTTGGGTTAGGGACCGCCCAAGAGACCCAGTACTTC.

This clonotype was counted between two and nine times. This chain connects TRBV6-4 to TRBJ2-2; no clear D. Germline V gene data show CDR1 as MRHNA and CDR2 as SNTAGT. This CDR3 is 13 amino acids long. V was trimmed by 2 bases and J by 3 bases, leaving 4 bases between them. The CDR3 DNA sequence: TGTGCCAGCAGTGACGGATACACCGGGGAGCTGTTTTTT. Its protein product is CASSDGYTGELFF.

This clonotype occurred many times. This sequence joins TRBV6-5 and TRBJ1-3, with 7 bases that match TRBD1. CDR3 length: 15 residues. V lost 6 bases, J lost 0 bases, and 5 bases stayed unmatched. Germline CDR1 is MNHEY and CDR2 is SVGAGI. CDR3 bases: TGTGCCAGCAGCGCGGGACAGCTCTCTGGAAACACCATATATTTT. Its translation: CASSAGQLSGNTIYF.

This chain connects TRBV7-8 to TRBJ2-3; D not resolved. Deletions cut 8 bases from V and 9 bases from J, with 12 bases between. Per germline, CDR1 SGHVS and CDR2 FQNEAQ. This CDR3 comprises 11 residues. The DNA for the CDR3 is TGTGCCAGCGGCAGAGAGTCGACGCAGTATTTT. Translating it yields CASGRESTQYF.

This clonotype was counted only a few times. This chain joins TRBV21-1 and TRBJ2-5; the table's D gene call, TRBD1, was not cross checked with the DNA. TRBV21-1 is classified as a pseudogene. This CDR3 has 17 residues. The CDR3 coding sequence is TGTGCCAGCAGCACCCTGGACAGCCGATTTGGGCGGGAGACCCAGTACTTC. As protein: CASSTLDSRFGRETQYF.

This chain joins TRBV24-1 and TRBJ2-5; 8 bases are a match to TRBD1. The CDR3 sequence is 16 residues long. Per the germline V gene, CDR1 is KGHDR and CDR2 is SFDVKD. Trimming removed 1 base from V and 5 bases from J; junction bases left unmatched: 8. The CDR3 is CATSDFGTGRLETQYF. The CDR3 DNA follows: TGTGCCACCAGTGATTTCGGGACAGGACGGTTGGAGACCCAGTACTTC.

This chain uses TRBV9 with TRBJ1-3; unclear D gene. Per germline, CDR1 SGDLS and CDR2 YYNGEE. Trimming took off 0 bases at V and 4 bases at J, with 14 bases between the two ends. This CDR3 is 16 amino acids long. The CDR3 coding sequence is TGTGCCAGCAGCGTAGCTGGTAAGGGAGGAGGAAACACCATATATTTT. Its protein product is CASSVAGKGGGNTIYF.

This clonotype was detected only a few times. The rearrangement links TRBV12-3 or TRBV12-4 to TRBJ2-3, with 9 bases matching TRBD1. J was trimmed by 2 bases and V by 8 bases; bases with no gene match: 5. CDR3 length: 14 residues. The CDR3 bases are TGTGCCAGCTGCGGGACAGGGTACACAGATACGCAGTATTTT. Translating gives CASCGTGYTDTQYF.

V gene TRBV5-4 combines with J gene TRBJ2-2; 8 bases line up with TRBD2. V gave up 4 bases and J gave up 6 bases; unmatched junction bases: 8. Germline assignment: CDR1 SGHNT and CDR2 YYREEE (reference sequence). The CDR3 runs 15 residues. The CDR3 sequence: CASSPVAGSAGELFF. In DNA form, the CDR3 reads TGTGCCAGCAGCCCAGTAGCGGGGTCGGCCGGGGAGCTGTTTTTT. Drawing the rest from reference TRBV5-4 and TRBJ2-2, the complete variable domain is ETGVTQSPTHLIKTRGQQVTLRCSSQSGHNTVSWYQQALGQGPQFIFQYYREEENGRGNFPPRFSGLQFPNYSSELNVNALELDDSALYLCASSPVAGSAGELFFGEGSRLTVL.

V usage is TRBV9 and J usage is TRBJ2-5; a possible D gene is TRBD2 (5 bases). Germline loops: CDR1 SGDLS, CDR2 YYNGEE. The V end was cut by 4 bases, the J end by 5 bases, with 21 bases between. There are 16 residues in the CDR3. CDR3 in amino acids: CASSIGRTLGAETQYF. The CDR3 region has the DNA TGTGCCAGCAGCATCGGACGGACCCTGGGAGCTGAGACCCAGTACTTC.

The sample holds many counts of this clonotype. The chain recombines TRBV7-2 with TRBJ2-3, with D possibly being TRBD2 (5 bases). This CDR3 has 15 residues. The ends were cut back, 1 base at V and 8 bases at J, with 16 bases in the middle. In germline, CDR1 is SGHTA, CDR2 FQGNSA. CDR3 nucleotide sequence: TGTGCCAGCAGCTTAGGTGTAGAGGCTCGGGGTACGCAGTATTTT. This sequence encodes CASSLGVEARGTQYF. Supplemented by reference TRBV7-2 and TRBJ2-3, the full variable domain reads GAGVSQSPSNKVTEKGKDVELRCDPISGHTALYWYRQSLGQGLEFLIYFQGNSAPDKSGLPSDRFSAERTGGSVSTLTIQRTQQEDSAVYLCASSLGVEARGTQYFGPGTRLTVL.

This clonotype was seen a few times. CDR3 in amino acids: CASTTLRGDQPQHF. The CDR3 nucleotides are TGTGCCAGCACCACACTGAGGGGCGATCAGCCCCAGCATTTT. This rearrangement joins TRBV12-3 or TRBV12-4 to TRBJ1-5; possibly TRBD1 for D (5 bases). V shed 7 bases and J shed 5 bases, with 15 bases lying between them. The CDR3 is 14 residues long.

This chain connects TRBV6-2 or TRBV6-3 to TRBJ2-5, with 7 nucleotides matching TRBD1. J lost 4 bases, V lost 6 bases, and 5 bases had no gene match. The germline CDR1 and CDR2 sequences are MNHEY and SVGEGT. This CDR3 has 13 amino acids. CDR3 amino acids: CASRRRTGETQYF. The CDR3 DNA sequence: TGTGCCAGCAGACGACGGACAGGAGAGACCCAGTACTTC.

This clonotype occurred a few times. V and J are TRBV5-6 and TRBJ2-2, with D tentatively TRBD1 (5 bases). Between the trimmed V and J ends, which lost 1 base and 2 bases, there was a span of 12 bases. Germline V lookup: CDR1 SGHDT, CDR2 YYEEEE. The CDR3 length is 16 residues. This CDR3 is CASSLFWQGNTGELFF. The CDR3 DNA is TGTGCCAGCAGCTTGTTTTGGCAGGGCAACACCGGGGAGCTGTTTTTT.

CDR3 nucleotides: TGTGCCAGCAGCTTGGCCTGGCGGGGAAAACGGGCCTACAATGAGCAGTTCTTC. Translating gives CASSLAWRGKRAYNEQFF. The rearrangement uses TRBV5-6 and TRBJ2-1, with D tentatively TRBD2 (6 bases). Germline CDR1 and CDR2: SGHDT and YYEEEE. V lost 0 bases, J lost 2 bases, and 18 bases lay in between. The length of the CDR3 is 18 residues.

The chain links TRBV7-3 to TRBJ1-1, with a possible D match to TRBD1 (5 bases). The ends were cut back, 5 bases at V and 5 bases at J, with 12 bases in the middle. The CDR3 totals 13 residues. CDR1 is SGHTA and CDR2 is FQGTGA in the germline V gene. The CDR3 spells CASSHDRWTEAFF. CDR3 coding DNA: TGTGCCAGCAGCCACGACAGATGGACTGAAGCTTTCTTT.